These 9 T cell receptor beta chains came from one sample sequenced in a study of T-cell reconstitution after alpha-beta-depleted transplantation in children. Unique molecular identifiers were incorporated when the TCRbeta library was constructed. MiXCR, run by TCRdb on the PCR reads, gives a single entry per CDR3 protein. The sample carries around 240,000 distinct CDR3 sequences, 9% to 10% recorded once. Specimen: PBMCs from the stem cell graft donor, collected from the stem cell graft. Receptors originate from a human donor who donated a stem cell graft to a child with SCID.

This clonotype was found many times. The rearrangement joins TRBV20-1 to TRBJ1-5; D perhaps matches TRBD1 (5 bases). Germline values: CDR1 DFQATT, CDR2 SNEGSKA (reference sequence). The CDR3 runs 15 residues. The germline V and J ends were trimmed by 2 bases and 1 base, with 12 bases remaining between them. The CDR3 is CSARSMTASNQPQHF. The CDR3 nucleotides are TGCAGTGCTAGATCCATGACAGCCAGCAATCAGCCCCAGCATTTT.

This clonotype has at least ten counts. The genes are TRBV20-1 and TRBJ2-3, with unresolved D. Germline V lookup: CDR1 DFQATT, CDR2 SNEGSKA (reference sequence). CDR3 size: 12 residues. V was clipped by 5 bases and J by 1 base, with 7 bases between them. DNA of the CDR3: TGCAGTGCTGGTCCGGGCACAGATACGCAGTATTTT. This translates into CSAGPGTDTQYF.

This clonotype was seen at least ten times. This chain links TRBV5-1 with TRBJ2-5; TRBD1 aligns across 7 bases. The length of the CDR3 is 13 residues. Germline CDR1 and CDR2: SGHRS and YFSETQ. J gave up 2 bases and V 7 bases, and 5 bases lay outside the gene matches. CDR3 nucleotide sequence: TGCGCCAGCCTTGGGACAGATCAAGAGACCCAGTACTTC. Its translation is CASLGTDQETQYF. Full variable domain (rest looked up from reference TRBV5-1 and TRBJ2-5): KAGVTQTPRYLIKTRGQQVTLSCSPISGHRSVSWYQQTPGQGLQFLFEYFSETQRNKGNFPGRFSGRQFSNSRSEMNVSTLELGDSALYLCASLGTDQETQYFGPGTRLLVL.

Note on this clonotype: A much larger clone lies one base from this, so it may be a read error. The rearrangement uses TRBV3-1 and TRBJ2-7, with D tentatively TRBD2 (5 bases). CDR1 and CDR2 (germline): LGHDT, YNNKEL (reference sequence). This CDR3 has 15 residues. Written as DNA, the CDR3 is TGTGCCACCAGCCACGGACTCCAGGTCCCCTACGAGCAGTACTTC. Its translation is CATSHGLQVPYEQYF.

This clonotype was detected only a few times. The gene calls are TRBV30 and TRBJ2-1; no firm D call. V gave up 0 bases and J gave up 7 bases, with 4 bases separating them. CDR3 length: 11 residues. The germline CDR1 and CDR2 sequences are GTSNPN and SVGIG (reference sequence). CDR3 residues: CAWSVLNEQFF. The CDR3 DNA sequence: TGTGCCTGGAGTGTACTGAATGAGCAGTTCTTC. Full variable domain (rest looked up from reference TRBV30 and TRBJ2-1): SQTIHQWPATLVQPVGSPLSLECTVEGTSNPNLYWYRQAAGRGLQLLFYSVGIGQISSEVPQNLSASRPQDRQFILSSKKLLLSDSGFYLCAWSVLNEQFFGPGTRLTVL.

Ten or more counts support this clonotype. CDR3 in DNA: TGCGCCAGCAGCTTGGAAGGCAGGGCTACAGAGACCCAGTACTTC. Its protein is CASSLEGRATETQYF. The chain combines TRBV5-1 with TRBJ2-5; TRBD1 might be the D (5 bases). Trimming removed 0 bases at V and 4 bases at J, with 13 bases between. This CDR3 has 15 amino acids. Germline V gene data show CDR1 as SGHRS and CDR2 as YFSETQ.

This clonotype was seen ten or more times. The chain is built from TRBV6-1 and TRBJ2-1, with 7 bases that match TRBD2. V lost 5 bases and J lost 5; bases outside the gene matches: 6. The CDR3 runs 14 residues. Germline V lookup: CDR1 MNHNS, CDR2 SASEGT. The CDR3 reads CASSPGGAHNEQFF. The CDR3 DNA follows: TGTGCCAGCAGTCCGGGGGGAGCCCACAATGAGCAGTTCTTC.

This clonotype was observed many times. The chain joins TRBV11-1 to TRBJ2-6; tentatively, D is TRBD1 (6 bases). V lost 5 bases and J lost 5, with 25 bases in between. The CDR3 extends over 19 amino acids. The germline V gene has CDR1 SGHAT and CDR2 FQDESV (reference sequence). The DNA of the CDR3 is TGTGCCAGCAGCCCGGGGACAAGCAACAACCCTAGTCGGGCCAACGTCCTGACTTTC. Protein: CASSPGTSNNPSRANVLTF.

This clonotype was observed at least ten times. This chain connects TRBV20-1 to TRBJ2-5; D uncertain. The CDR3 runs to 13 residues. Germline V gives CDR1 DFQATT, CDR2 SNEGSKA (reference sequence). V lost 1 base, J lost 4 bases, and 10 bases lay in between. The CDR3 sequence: CSARVYGRETQYF. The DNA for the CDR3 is TGCAGTGCTAGAGTTTACGGCCGAGAGACCCAGTACTTC.